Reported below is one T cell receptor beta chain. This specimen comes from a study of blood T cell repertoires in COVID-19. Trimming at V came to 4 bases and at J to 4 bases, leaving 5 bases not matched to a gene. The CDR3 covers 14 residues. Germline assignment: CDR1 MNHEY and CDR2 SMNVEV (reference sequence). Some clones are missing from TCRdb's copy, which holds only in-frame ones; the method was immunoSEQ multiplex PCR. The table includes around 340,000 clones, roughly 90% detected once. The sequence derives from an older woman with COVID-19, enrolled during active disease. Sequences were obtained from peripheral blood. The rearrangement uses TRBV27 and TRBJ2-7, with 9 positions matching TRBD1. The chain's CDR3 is CASSSEGQGYEQYF. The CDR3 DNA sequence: TGTGCCAGCAGTTCGGAGGGACAGGGTTACGAGCAGTACTTC.